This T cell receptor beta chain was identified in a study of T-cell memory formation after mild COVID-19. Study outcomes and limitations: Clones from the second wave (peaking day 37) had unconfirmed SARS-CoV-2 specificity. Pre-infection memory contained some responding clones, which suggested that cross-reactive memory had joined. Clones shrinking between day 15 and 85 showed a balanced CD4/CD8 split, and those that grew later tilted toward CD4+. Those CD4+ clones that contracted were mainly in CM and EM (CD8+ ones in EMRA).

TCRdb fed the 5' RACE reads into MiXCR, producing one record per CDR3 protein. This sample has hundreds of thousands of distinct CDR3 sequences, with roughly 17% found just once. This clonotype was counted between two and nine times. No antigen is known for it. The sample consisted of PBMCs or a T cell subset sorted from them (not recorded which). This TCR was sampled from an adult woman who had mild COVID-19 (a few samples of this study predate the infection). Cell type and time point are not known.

The DNA of the CDR3 is TGTGCCAGCGACAACCACGGCCTTTCCTACAATGAGCAGTTCTTC. Amino acid sequence: CASDNHGLSYNEQFF. The chain employs TRBV7-2 and TRBJ2-1; no reliable D call. The CDR3 is 15 residues long. In germline, CDR1 is SGHTA, CDR2 FQGNSA. The V end was cut by 8 bases, the J end by 1 base, with 15 bases between.